The T cell receptor beta chain under discussion was sequenced for a study of spatial heterogeneity in lung cancer. General observations from the study: It was found that expanded intratumoral alpha and beta TCR counts tracked tumor mutation counts.

From the 5' RACE reads, TCRdb called clonotypes with MiXCR, one entry per CDR3 protein. Of a few thousand distinct CDR3 sequences listed, under 7% were seen once; the top ten hold about a tenth. The sample's time point: sample taken at primary tumor resection. Whole RNA, isolated from tumor, nontumor lung or frozen PBMC, was sequenced without prior sorting. By share of the sample, this clonotype is medium-sized. What it binds is not known. The input for sequencing was lung tumor tissue, taken at surgery. The source is a female donor with early-stage non-small cell lung cancer.

The CDR3: CSAARGGTGELFF. CDR3 bases: TGCAGTGCCGCAAGGGGCGGCACCGGGGAGCTGTTTTTT. This rearrangement joins TRBV20-1 to TRBJ2-2; D perhaps matches TRBD1 (5 bases). V lost 6 bases and J lost 4, with 12 bases in between. Germline CDR1 DFQATT, CDR2 SNEGSKA (reference sequence). This CDR3 contains 13 residues.